A selection of T cell receptor beta chains follows, all from one sample in a study of cytomegalovirus exposure and HLA in healthy donors. TCRdb's copy holds only in-frame clones and misses some; the assay was immunoSEQ multiplex PCR. The table lists 120,000 or so clones, roughly 80% of them singletons. The sequencing input was PBMCs. The receptors were sampled from a man between 18 and 29 years old in good health and CMV-seropositive. Both conserved end residues are trimmed from each CDR3. The order of the fields is J gene, V gene, D gene, CDR3 protein. The D gene is left open where the match is weak.

TRBJ2-1 | TRBV13 | - | ASNAWAGAINNEQF
TRBJ2-7 | TRBV7-6 | - | ASSLGATAPYEQY
TRBJ1-1 | TRBV7-9 | TRBD1 | ASSFGQGRVEAF
TRBJ2-7 | TRBV5-6 | - | ASSLVDRDTPYEQY
TRBJ2-7 | TRBV4-1 | TRBD1 | ASSHAEDRVAGEQY
TRBJ1-2 | TRBV6-1 | - | ASSDLGGNGYT
TRBJ2-3 | TRBV5-5 | TRBD2 | ASSLATGGGAEDTQY
TRBJ2-1 | TRBV7-6 | - | ASSLLYNEQF
TRBJ2-3 | TRBV4-3 | - | ASSQDYASGSDTQY
TRBJ1-1 | TRBV9 | TRBD1 | ASSGNRGKNTEAF
TRBJ1-1 | TRBV2 | - | ASSVKAITEAF
TRBJ2-7 | TRBV5-4 | - | ASSLYRSSYEQY
TRBJ1-6 | TRBV7-9 | - | SSSRSGTRLYNSPLH
TRBJ2-7 | TRBV6-5 | TRBD1 | ASSRQGDLNYEQY
TRBJ1-2 | TRBV2 | - | AGSRDTNYGYT
TRBJ1-3 | TRBV10-1 | - | ASSTGQGNTIY
TRBJ1-3 | TRBV7-9 | - | ASSPSSGNTIY
TRBJ1-1 | TRBV5-5 | - | ASSLFGQLMNTEAF
TRBJ2-7 | TRBV7-2 | TRBD1 | ASSLRQGNYEQY
TRBJ1-3 | TRBV30 | - | AWTQTNSGNTIY
TRBJ2-4 | TRBV28 | - | ASSKGGGQVAKNIQY
TRBJ2-1 | TRBV7-2 | - | ASKGLSSYNEQF
TRBJ2-3 | TRBV7-9 | - | ASSLRLADTQY
TRBJ2-3 | TRBV4-3 | TRBD2 | ASSQDTALLAGGLVTQY
TRBJ2-3 | TRBV29-1 | - | SVVLTDTQY
TRBJ1-1 | TRBV9 | - | ASSVRGNTEAF
TRBJ2-5 | TRBV9 | - | ASSVVSSPPGTQY
TRBJ2-2 | TRBV7-2 | - | ASSLHRVDGELF
TRBJ1-2 | TRBV9 | - | ASSVVRDPMVYT
TRBJ1-1 | TRBV19 | - | ASSLGAAEAF
TRBJ1-2 | TRBV18 | TRBD1 | ASSPPDYRQGPYGYT
TRBJ1-4 | TRBV30 | TRBD1 | AWSSGQRADEKLF
TRBJ2-5 | TRBV30 | TRBD1 | ASTNRQGGPQETQY
TRBJ1-5 | TRBV10-3 | TRBD1 | AIRERQGADQPQH